The next 9 T cell receptor beta chains were all read from a single sample in a study of shared T cell receptors in the human thymus. Using immunoSEQ multiplex PCR, the repertoire was profiled, and TCRdb retains in-frame clones only, with some absent. The table shows some 400,000 clones, with 95% occurring only once. The sample was thymocytes. The receptors come from a human donor.

V is TRBV5-1 and J is TRBJ2-4; TRBD1 or TRBD2 may be the D gene (5 bases each). The CDR3 consists of 16 residues. V lost 4 bases and J lost 0, with 14 bases in between. Per the germline V gene, CDR1 is SGHRS and CDR2 is YFSETQ. For the CDR3, the DNA is TGCGCCAGCAGCCCCGGGGCGACAACAGCCAAAAACATTCAGTACTTC. It encodes CASSPGATTAKNIQYF.

This clone was counted a few times. V and J are TRBV5-4 and TRBJ1-5; D might be TRBD1 (5 bases). Looked up from germline, CDR1 is SGHNT and CDR2 is YYREEE (reference sequence). V lost 4 bases and J 1 base, leaving 15 bases between the germline ends. There are 16 residues in the CDR3. The CDR3 nucleotides are TGTGCCAGCAGCGCTGCTCCTGGGGGGAGCAATCAGCCCCAGCATTTT. It translates to CASSAAPGGSNQPQHF.

The chain joins TRBV11-3 to TRBJ2-1; no clear D. This CDR3 has 12 amino acids. The germline gives CDR1 SGHNT, CDR2 YENEEA. V was clipped by 1 base and J by 4 bases, with 2 bases between them. This CDR3 is CASSLGYNEQFF. Here the CDR3 DNA reads TGTGCCAGCAGCTTAGGGTACAATGAGCAGTTCTTC.

This clone was counted a single time. The J gene is TRBJ2-7, the V gene TRBV28, with TRBD1 matching 9 bases. CDR1 and CDR2 from the germline V gene are MDHEN and SYDVKM. V shed 3 bases, J shed 6 bases, and the junction held 18 bases outside the gene matches. The CDR3 has 18 residues. In DNA form, the CDR3 reads TGTGCCAGCAGTTTTAACAGGGGGCGCTTTGCGGGAGAGGGCGAGCAGTACTTC. It translates to CASSFNRGRFAGEGEQYF.

This clone was seen a handful of times. The chain has TRBV5-4 and TRBJ2-1; D unclear. V was shortened by 2 bases and J by 10 bases, with 7 bases between the two germline ends. Germline V lookup: CDR1 SGHNT, CDR2 YYREEE (reference sequence). This CDR3 is built from 11 residues. The CDR3, as DNA: TGTGCCAGCAGCTTCGGATCGGAGCAGTTCTTC. It translates to CASSFGSEQFF.

This chain uses TRBV11-2 with TRBJ1-5; TRBD1 might be the D (6 bases). V was clipped by 5 bases and J by 7 bases, with 15 bases between them. The CDR3 runs to 14 residues. Germline V gene sequence: CDR1 SGHAT, CDR2 FQNNGV. The CDR3 DNA is TGTGCCAGCAGCCCGAGAGGGGGGGGGCAGCCCCAGCATTTT. This translates into CASSPRGGGQPQHF.

The chain uses TRBV6-5 and TRBJ2-1; maybe TRBD2 (5 bases). Germline-derived CDR1 and CDR2 are MNHEY and SVGAGI. Trimming cost V 4 bases and J 9 bases, with 22 bases left between them. The CDR3 consists of 16 residues. The chain's CDR3 is CASSSLGENSASEQFF. The CDR3 DNA is TGTGCCAGCAGTTCCCTCGGGGAGAATTCGGCCAGTGAGCAGTTCTTC.

The V and J genes are TRBV28 and TRBJ2-7; 9 nucleotides match TRBD1. V trimming: 5 bases; J trimming: 3 bases; junction bases outside the gene matches: 17. CDR3 length: 18 residues. CDR1 is MDHEN and CDR2 is SYDVKM in the germline V gene. The CDR3 reads CASSPEWGTGGINYEQYF. The CDR3 nucleotides read TGTGCCAGCAGTCCCGAATGGGGAACAGGGGGCATCAACTACGAGCAGTACTTC.

This clone showed up just once. The V and J genes are TRBV28 and TRBJ1-5, with 9 bases identical to TRBD1. Germline V gene sequence: CDR1 MDHEN, CDR2 SYDVKM. V shed 4 bases, J shed 1 base, and the junction held 17 bases outside the gene matches. The CDR3 extends over 20 amino acids. CDR3 in DNA: TGTGCCAGCAGTTCAAACTCCGGGACAGGGTTTGGGGGGAGCAATCAGCCCCAGCATTTT. It is translated as CASSSNSGTGFGGSNQPQHF.